This T cell receptor beta chain was captured in a study of cytomegalovirus exposure and HLA in healthy donors. Note on this clone: Its antigen is unknown.

PCR used 60 Vbeta primers and 13 Jbeta primers. Authors' data handling: There were around 80 million unique TCR beta chains by a later count, and 8.5 million to 14 million of them were shared. Assay used: immunoSEQ multiplex PCR; TCRdb lists only in-frame clones, some missing. V and J calls and clone size are those listed in that table; D and trimming were worked out from the DNA. The table lists more than 200,000 clones, approximately 79% of them singletons. Healthy bone marrow donors made up the donor group. The CDR3 has 19 amino acids. CDR1 is MGHRA, CDR2 YSYEKL, per germline. V lost 2 bases and J lost 0; bases outside the gene matches: 9. The study's findings and limits: Certain sequence variants were highly shared and formed a cluster, and this cluster was likely a sequencing artifact. Reportedly, TCR beta sequences accurately predicted HLA-A and HLA-B alleles in most subjects.

Sequencing used PBMCs. This receptor was identified in a girl aged 2-10 years in good health and CMV-seronegative. The J gene is TRBJ2-3, the V gene TRBV4-1; 12 bases match TRBD2. Here the CDR3 reads CASSQLGLAGISSTDTQYF. CDR3 in DNA: TGCGCCAGCAGCCAACTTGGACTAGCGGGAATCTCCAGCACAGATACGCAGTATTTT.